The clone carrying this T cell receptor beta chain was found many times. Its target is unknown. The time point here: sample taken at primary tumor resection. TCRdb itself ran the 5' RACE reads through MiXCR, one entry per CDR3 protein. The sample yields roughly 17,000 distinct CDR3 sequences, about 6.5% seen once. This sample is drawn from a study of spatial heterogeneity in lung cancer. Study outcomes and limitations: It was found that expanded intratumoral alpha and beta TCR counts tracked tumor mutation counts.

V lost 4 bases and J lost 7, with 16 bases in between. Germline V lookup: CDR1 SGHTA, CDR2 FQGNSA. There are 14 residues in the CDR3. This TCR derives from a female donor with early-stage non-small cell lung cancer. This chain connects TRBV7-2 to TRBJ1-2; D unclear. The sample in question was lung tumor tissue, obtained at surgery. CDR3 nucleotides: TGTGCCAGCAGCTCCCCTCCCATCCATCGTGGCTACACCTTC. Encoded protein: CASSSPPIHRGYTF.